This T cell receptor (beta chain) came from a study of Ad26.COV2.S vaccination and SARS-CoV-2 variants. Germline lookup yields CDR1 SQVTM and CDR2 ANQGSEA. This CDR3 is 11 amino acids long. V dropped 3 bases and J dropped 4 bases, with 3 bases sitting between them. Regarding treatment: approximately 18 received Ad26.COV2.S at low or high dose, single or two shots; several received placebo; per-sample allocation not given. The investigators took samples on day 63 after the first vaccine or placebo injection. This adult donor, from Boston, was 18-55 years old. In its sample, this clone was seen once. The sample has other DNA sequences that encode this CDR3 too. The table came from immunoSEQ multiplex PCR; TCRdb's copy has only in-frame clones and leaves some out. This sample has 350,000 to 450,000 clones, with over 75% found just once.

The J gene is TRBJ2-2, the V gene TRBV29-1, with no clear D. This TCR was recovered from a person aged 18 to 65 who received the Ad26.COV2.S COVID-19 vaccine or a placebo. Material: peripheral blood, obtained in a trial of Ad26.COV2.S vaccine versus placebo. The chain's CDR3 is CSVEGTGELFF. The CDR3 nucleotides read TGCAGCGTTGAGGGCACCGGGGAGCTGTTTTTT.